This TCR beta chain was sequenced in a study of T cells in Graves' hyperthyroidism and ophthalmopathy (dated by TCRdb to the late 2010s). Broadly, across the study: Peripheral blood was collected at initial diagnosis, before any treatment. The roughly 91 discovery patients were randomly split 7:3 into training and test sets. A discovery cohort of about 100 patients, approximately 45 with Graves' ophthalmopathy and more than 55 with stable Graves' hyperthyroidism, was used to find distinguishing TCR V-J signatures. Thyroid tissue and blood T-cell repertoires from roughly 6 Graves' hyperthyroidism patients were also compared in the study. After blood sampling, hyperthyroidism patients were treated with methimazole at a starting dose of 30 mg daily, and ophthalmopathy patients were treated with high-dose intravenous methylprednisolone. TCR Vbeta CDR3 sequencing of 120 to 150 peripheral blood samples (over 40 ophthalmopathy, under 80 hyperthyroidism and around 17 progressor patients) is reported in the paper. Prospective prediction of ophthalmopathy was tested in an independent validation cohort consisting of roughly 19 hyperthyroidism patients and around 16 patients who later progressed to ophthalmopathy.

A patient counted as having stable Graves' hyperthyroidism if no progression to ophthalmopathy occurred over 18 months of follow-up. The hyperthyroidism patients were between 18 and 65 years old and newly diagnosed, with a disease duration of less than 2 months. Patients with uncontrolled infections, other autoimmune diseases, pregnancy or lactation were excluded. Diagnoses were based on clinical symptoms, serum thyroxine and TRAb, thyroid ultrasound and orbital computed tomography. PBMCs were separated from roughly 9.6 ml of fresh peripheral blood using Ficoll-Paque density gradient centrifugation. Trizol reagent was used to extract total RNA, and RNA quality was then checked on an Agilent 2100 Bioanalyzer. Amplification of TCR beta CDR3 regions was carried out from RNA transcripts. The first round of RT-PCR for the TCR CDR3 was performed with the HTBI primer set and the Qiagen OneStep RT-PCR kit. Libraries were constructed in a second round of multiplex PCR, after which size selection and purification were carried out. The libraries were sequenced on an Illumina HiSeq2000 using paired-end 100 bp reads. In the original analysis: SOAPnuke was used to process the raw data, throwing out any read that contained adapters or uncalled bases, had a mean Phred below 15, or lacked an exact constant-primer or identifier match. High-quality paired reads were merged using COPE v1.2.5, and each unique nucleotide sequence was defined as a clonotype. Clonotypes were aligned to IMGT TRBV, TRBD and TRBJ reference segments using MiTCR v1.1. Analysis was restricted to V-J combinations with a frequency above 0.0001, which covered about 99% of repertoires. The TCS score was defined as the ratio of F50 (clonal expansion) to E x V (chaos), calculated using BLOSUM62-based TCRdist between CDR3 peptides within each V-J. Welch's t-statistics and random forest reduced around 510 V-J features to 13, which were used in a naive Bayes classifier (R e1071). TCRdb applied fastp at Q25 and MiXCR to the public reads, then kept only in-frame beta chains. Rows with a matching CDR3 protein are joined into one entry that keeps the most common DNA and genes. TCRdb, not the original authors, processed these V and J calls. The sample table contains 540,000 or so distinct CDR3 sequences; only one count was recorded for 15% to 19% of them. About 7% of the sample is in the top ten clones.

In the case of this clonotype: Its target antigen remains unknown. Qualities for individual bases were not recorded, and no much larger clone is one base off.

Between the V and J ends, shortened by 8 bases and 8 bases respectively, the junction contains 16 bases. From its cysteine to its phenylalanine, the CDR3 spans 12 amino acids. Solely the CDR3 DNA is kept, with 36 bases framed from the first base. According to the germline V gene, CDR1 reads SQVTM and CDR2 reads ANQGSEA. What the authors observed across the whole study: Ophthalmopathy was separated from stable hyperthyroidism by a 13 V-J signature model, with 85% to 90% sensitivity and approximately 81% specificity obtained in cross-validation and 80%/75% obtained in testing. Most expanded thyroid clonotypes (frequency above 0.001) were also found in blood, which suggests that blood repertoires may mirror thyroid immune responses. During validation, the model predicted progression to ophthalmopathy a median of approximately 6.5 months ahead of onset, with approximately 70% sensitivity and 72.22% specificity. No statistical method was used to fix the sample size in advance, and group allocation was not hidden from the investigators.

This clonotype was sampled from a young woman with Graves' hyperthyroidism. Sequencing was done on a sample of blood. This receptor chain uses TRBV29-1 and TRBJ2-1; TRBD2 is perhaps the D gene, given 6 matching bases. The CDR3 protein sequence reads: CSIGTPLDEQFF. Read as DNA, the sequence is TGCAGCATTGGGACTCCACTCGATGAGCAGTTCTTC.